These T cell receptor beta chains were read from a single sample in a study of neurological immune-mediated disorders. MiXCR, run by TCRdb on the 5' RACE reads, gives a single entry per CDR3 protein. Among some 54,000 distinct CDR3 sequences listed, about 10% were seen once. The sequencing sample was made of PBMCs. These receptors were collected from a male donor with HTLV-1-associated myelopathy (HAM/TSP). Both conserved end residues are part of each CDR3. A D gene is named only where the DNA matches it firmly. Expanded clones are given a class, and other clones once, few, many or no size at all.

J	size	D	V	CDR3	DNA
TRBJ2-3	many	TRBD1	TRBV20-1	CSASGQGSTDTQYF	TGCAGTGCTAGTGGACAGGGCAGCACAGATACGCAGTATTTT
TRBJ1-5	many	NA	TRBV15	CATSGGVSNQPQHF	TGTGCCACCAGCGGAGGGGTTAGCAATCAGCCCCAGCATTTT
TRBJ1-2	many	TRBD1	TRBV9	CASSARQGPTYGYTF	TGTGCCAGCAGCGCGAGACAGGGGCCTACCTATGGCTACACCTTC
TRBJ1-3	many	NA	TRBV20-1	CSAGLSPGNTIYF	TGCAGTGCCGGTTTGTCCCCCGGAAACACCATATATTTT
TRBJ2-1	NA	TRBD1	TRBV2	CASRERTGQDNEQFF	TGTGCCAGCAGGGAAAGAACTGGACAGGACAATGAGCAGTTCTTC
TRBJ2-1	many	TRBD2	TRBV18	CASSPRGLAGGLGNEQFF	TGTGCCAGCTCACCTCGAGGACTAGCGGGGGGGCTAGGGAATGAGCAGTTCTTC
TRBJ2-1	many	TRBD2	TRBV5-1	CASSLRPSGGINEQFF	TGCGCCAGCAGCTTGCGACCTAGCGGGGGGATAAATGAGCAGTTCTTC
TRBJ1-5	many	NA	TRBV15	CATSMIKGGGPPLSNQPQHF	TGTGCCACCAGCATGATTAAAGGAGGGGGTCCCCCTCTTAGCAATCAGCCCCAGCATTTT
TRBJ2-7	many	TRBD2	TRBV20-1	CSAKRLAGGGYEQYF	TGCAGTGCTAAGCGACTAGCGGGGGGGGGGTACGAGCAGTACTTC
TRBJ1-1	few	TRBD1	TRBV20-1	CSASYGQGWTEAFF	TGCAGTGCTAGTTACGGACAGGGATGGACTGAAGCTTTCTTT
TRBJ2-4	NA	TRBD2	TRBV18	CASSPLPASGGAENIQYF	TGTGCCAGCTCACCCCTGCCGGCTAGCGGGGGGGCTGAGAACATTCAGTACTTC
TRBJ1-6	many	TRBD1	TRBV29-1	CSVRQGSNSPLHF	TGCAGCGTTCGACAGGGAAGTAATTCACCCCTCCACTTT
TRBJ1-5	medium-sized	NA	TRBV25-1	CASSAAGDNQPQHF	TGTGCCAGCAGTGCTGCGGGCGACAATCAGCCCCAGCATTTT
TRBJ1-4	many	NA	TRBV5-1	CASSLPGLQELFF	TGCGCCAGCAGCTTGCCGGGACTGCAAGAACTGTTTTTT
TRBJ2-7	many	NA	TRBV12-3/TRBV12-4	CASSLDRRGFSSYEQYF	TGTGCCAGCAGTTTAGACCGCCGGGGTTTTAGCTCCTACGAGCAGTACTTC
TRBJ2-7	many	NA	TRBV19	CASQGEPGREQYF	TGTGCCTCCCAGGGGGAGCCCGGGAGGGAGCAGTACTTC
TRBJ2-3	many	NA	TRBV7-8	CASSFSAGHRPDTQYF	TGTGCCAGCAGTTTTAGCGCGGGACACAGGCCAGATACGCAGTATTTT
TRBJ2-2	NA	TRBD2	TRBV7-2	CASSRLSGGNTGELFF	TGTGCCAGCAGCCGACTTAGCGGGGGGAACACCGGGGAGTTGTTTTTT
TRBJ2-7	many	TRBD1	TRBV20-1	CSAVFPGQGTYEQYF	TGCAGTGCTGTCTTCCCGGGACAGGGGACCTACGAGCAGTACTTC
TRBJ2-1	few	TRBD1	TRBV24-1	CATSEAGQGSYNEQFF	TGTGCCACCAGTGAGGCGGGACAGGGAAGCTACAATGAGCAGTTCTTC
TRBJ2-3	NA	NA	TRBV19	CAALGGGTQYF	TGTGCCGCCCTGGGAGGAGGTACGCAGTATTTT
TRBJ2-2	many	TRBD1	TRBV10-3	CAISPGQGIFGELFF	TGTGCCATCAGCCCGGGACAGGGCATTTTCGGGGAGCTGTTTTTT
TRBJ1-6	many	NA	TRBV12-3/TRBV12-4	CASSLAGQNSPLHF	TGTGCCAGCAGCCTCGCGGGGCAAAATTCACCCCTCCACTTT
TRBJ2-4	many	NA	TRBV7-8	CASSLDLRQKNIQYF	TGTGCCAGCAGCTTAGATCTGAGACAGAAAAACATTCAGTACTTC
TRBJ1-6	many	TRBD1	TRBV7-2	CASSSRGQGQYSYNSPLHF	TGTGCCAGCAGCTCAAGGGGTCAGGGACAGTACTCTTATAATTCACCCCTCCACTTT
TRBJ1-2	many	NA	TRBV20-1	CSTRSGDYGYTF	TGCAGCACACGGAGCGGAGACTATGGCTACACCTTC
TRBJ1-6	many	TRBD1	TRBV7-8	CASSSGGGQGNSPLHF	TGTGCCAGCAGCTCCGGCGGGGGACAGGGAAATTCACCCCTCCACTTT